The subject of this entry is one T cell receptor (beta chain). It has no known antigen specificity. Base-call qualities are not available, and no considerably larger clone is one nucleotide away. This sample was taken from a study of T cell responses to AZD1222 COVID-19 vaccine (dated by TCRdb to about 2021). Study-wide context: AZD1222 recipients with second doses at about 4 weeks or about 12 weeks were pooled, because spike-specific TCR depth and breadth did not differ between schedules. TCR sequencing covered 230 or so trial participants: 200 to 210 given two doses of AZD1222 and 26 given two doses of MenACWY control vaccine. Trial participants were enrolled by age into 18-55, 56-69 and 70-plus year subgroups, with about 150, 28 and 57 TCR-sequenced participants respectively.

This specimen's time point label, per the study, means: baseline before first vaccination. Vaccinee samples were obtained from the UK trials COV001 and COV002, which included a single-blind randomized controlled phase 2/3 trial of AZD1222 (ChAdOx1 nCoV-19) in healthy adults. Trial participant PBMC samples were collected at day 0 and day 28 after the second dose for TCRbeta chain sequencing. The CDR3 regions of human TCRbeta chains were analyzed by immunosequencing. The original pipeline was this. Repertoire TCRs were checked for matches against a reference library of SARS-CoV-2-specific TCRs that had been generated using the MIRA antigen-specificity platform. Breadth meant the fraction of unique TCRs that were SARS-CoV-2-associated, whereas depth meant the fraction of total T cells that were SARS-CoV-2-associated. Using the MIRA data, each spike-specific TCR was assigned both to the spike region to which the TCR was reactive and to a CD4 or CD8 class. Log10-transformed breadth and depth values were compared by one-way ANOVA with Sidak's multiple comparisons tests. TCRdb's version of the immuneACCESS table is confined to in-frame rearrangements and falls short of the full clone set. An unresolved V gene accounts for under half of the shortfall where checked; the remainder is of unknown origin. V and J calls and clone size are given by that table; D and trimming were obtained from the DNA. This sample lists about 160,000 clones; 91% were detected once. 1.9% of the sample is taken by the ten largest.

Compared with germline, V lacks 3 bases and J lacks 6 bases; bases without a gene match: 5. Per the germline V gene (reference sequence), SEHNR is the CDR1 and FQNEAQ is the CDR2. The CDR3, cysteine through phenylalanine, is 14 amino acids long. The only DNA kept is the CDR3, 42 bases in frame from the first base. Summary of the overall study and its limitations: Participants were mostly white British, with more females than males. The authors suggested clonal diversity may have been underestimated. Because no day 14 peak-response samples were available, repertoires were characterized only after the peak T cell response. Nearly half of unique spike-specific TCRs reportedly recognized epitopes outside regions mutated in the B.1.351 and B.1.1.7 variants. The whole spike protein was spanned by vaccine-associated CD4 TCRs, and dominant responses were seen in regions 160-218 and 743-854. Only a handful of AZD1222 recipients were SARS-CoV-2 seropositive at baseline, limiting conclusions about previously exposed vaccinees. The 56-69-year group was small, and its depth increase did not reach significance, likely because of low power. Spike-specific TCR breadth and depth rose significantly after two AZD1222 doses compared with day 0 and with MenACWY recipients.

The sample consisted of peripheral blood, taken on day 0 of AZD1222 vaccination. The chain couples TRBV7-9 to TRBJ2-7, and 10 bases in between align with TRBD1. The source of this sequence is an adult in good health. In nucleotides, the sequence is TGTGCCAGCAGCTTTTCGACAGGGGGCGGCGAGCAGTACTTC. Its coded protein is CASSFSTGGGEQYF.